The clone carrying this T cell receptor (beta chain) qualifies as medium-sized (0.01 to 0.1%). Its antigen is undetermined. The data were produced by immunoSEQ multiplex PCR, yet TCRdb's version contains in-frame clones alone and is incomplete. The repertoire holds about 25,000 clones, with about three quarters as singletons. Time point meaning: week 5, during vaccination. The investigators gave 300 ug of mutant IDH1 20-mer peptide in each vaccine dose, together with topical imiquimod. Each astrocytoma in the donors was new, WHO grade 3 or 4, IDH1-mutant and ATRX-lost. The CDR3 runs 15 residues. The sample is drawn from a study of a mutant IDH1 vaccine in newly diagnosed glioma. The wider study: The treated group averaged about 39 years old and was around 62% male, about 40% female. Patients previously underwent radiotherapy, temozolomide, or both, and most underwent both.

The receptor was isolated from a middle-aged man with glioma. The chain couples TRBV1 to TRBJ2-3; the D call TRBD2 from the table was never checked on the DNA. TRBV1 is classified as a pseudogene. The source material was PBMCs, sampled from a glioma patient whose treatment included an IDH1 peptide vaccine. The CDR3 coding sequence is TGCACCAGCAGCAGCAATAGCGGGAGGGCAGATACGCAGTATTTT. Translating gives CTSSSNSGRADTQYF.